These 29 T cell receptor beta chains were all obtained from the same sample, sequenced in a study of blood T cells in healthy people across ages. A second PCR, run for about 6 to 12 cycles, used a sample-barcoded 5' primer plus a J-beta primer mix. TCRdb re-called the 5' RACE reads through MiXCR, storing one row per CDR3 protein. Among more than 1.4 million distinct CDR3 sequences listed, around two fifths were seen once. Source material: blood. Receptors originate from a woman aged 18-29 years in good health.

The chain joins TRBV12-3 or TRBV12-4 to TRBJ1-2, with TRBD1 matching 8 bases. The CDR3 spans 14 residues. Trimming at V came to 5 bases and at J to 4 bases, leaving 6 bases not matched to a gene. CDR3: CASSPGGMGYGYTF. The CDR3 nucleotides read TGTGCCAGCAGTCCAGGGGGCATGGGCTATGGCTACACCTTC.

This clonotype was seen more than once but under ten times. The rearrangement joins TRBV20-1 to TRBJ1-6, with TRBD1 matching 7 bases. With V trimmed by 1 base and J by 7 bases, 13 bases remained unmatched. The CDR3 has 17 amino acids. Germline V gene lookup returns CDR1 DFQATT and CDR2 SNEGSKA (reference sequence). The CDR3 region has the DNA TGCAGTGCTAGAGGCCAAACCGACAGGGTTAAGAATTCACCCCTCCACTTT. This encodes CSARGQTDRVKNSPLHF.

This rearrangement joins TRBV4-1 to TRBJ1-1; D is perhaps TRBD1 (6 bases). Trimming took off 0 bases at V and 4 bases at J, with 12 bases between the two ends. The CDR3 spans 15 residues. Per germline, CDR1 MGHRA and CDR2 YSYEKL. The CDR3 DNA sequence: TGCGCCAGCAGCCAAGATCGCCAGGGGACCACTGAAGCTTTCTTT. As protein: CASSQDRQGTTEAFF.

The table lists this clonotype with a few counts. The genes are TRBV4-2 and TRBJ2-1; 8 positions match TRBD2. The V gene's germline CDR1 is LGHNA and CDR2 YNFKEQ. The CDR3 spans 17 residues. V was clipped by 0 bases and J by 6 bases; unmatched bases: 10. This CDR3 reads CASSQEGLSGNGNEQFF. For the CDR3, the DNA is TGTGCCAGCAGCCAAGAAGGGCTTAGCGGGAACGGCAATGAGCAGTTCTTC.

This rearrangement joins TRBV21-1 to TRBJ2-7; the table's D call of TRBD2 was not tested on the DNA. TRBV21-1 is noted as a pseudogene. The CDR3 covers 15 residues. For the CDR3, the DNA is TGTGCCAGCTCAGTGCTAGCGGGAAACGGCCACGAGCAGTACTTC. Amino acid sequence: CASSVLAGNGHEQYF.

This clonotype was counted once. V is TRBV7-3 and J is TRBJ2-5, with TRBD1 matching 10 bases. The DNA end favors TRBJ2-7, so the J call may be wrong. In germline, CDR1 is SGHTA, CDR2 FQGTGA. The CDR3 spans 15 residues. The CDR3: CASSTTTGGVYEQYF. The CDR3 coding sequence is TGTGCCAGCAGCACCACGACAGGGGGCGTGTACGAGCAGTACTTC.

V gene TRBV2 combines with J gene TRBJ2-3; D is uncertain. The length of the CDR3 is 13 residues. V was trimmed by 7 bases and J by 0 bases, leaving 8 bases between them. Germline V lookup: CDR1 SNHLY, CDR2 FYNNEI. The CDR3 reads CASKTRSTDTQYF. The CDR3 DNA reads TGTGCCAGCAAAACCAGAAGCACAGATACGCAGTATTTT.

The V gene is TRBV7-9, the J gene TRBJ2-7; 8 bases agree with TRBD2. The germline V gene encodes CDR1 SEHNR and CDR2 FQNEAQ (reference sequence). The CDR3 is 15 residues long. J gave up 3 bases and V 5 bases, and 9 bases lay outside the gene matches. In nucleotides, the CDR3 is TGTGCCAGCAGCATAGTCTCACTAGCGGACTACGAGCAGTACTTC. It translates to CASSIVSLADYEQYF. Drawing the rest from reference TRBV7-9 and TRBJ2-7, the complete variable domain is DTGVSQNPRHKITKRGQNVTFRCDPISEHNRLYWYRQTLGQGPEFLTYFQNEAQLEKSRLLSDRFSAERPKGSFSTLEIQRTEQGDSAMYLCASSIVSLADYEQYFGPGTRLTVT.

This chain joins TRBV28 and TRBJ2-7; either TRBD1 or TRBD2 may fit D (6 bases each). The V and J ends lost 8 bases and 10 bases respectively, with 18 bases between them. Germline CDR1 MDHEN, CDR2 SYDVKM. The CDR3 is 12 amino acids. This CDR3 is CASARLGGPQYF. The CDR3 region has the DNA TGTGCCAGCGCCCGGCTGGGGGGCCCACAGTACTTC.

The chain recombines TRBV3-1 with TRBJ2-1, with 12 positions matching TRBD2. The V gene end was trimmed by 0 bases and the J gene end by 8 bases; junction bases not matched to a gene: 5. CDR3 size: 16 residues. The germline CDR1 and CDR2 sequences are LGHDT and YNNKEL (reference sequence). The CDR3 sequence: CASSQERLAGVYEQFF. CDR3 bases: TGTGCCAGCAGCCAAGAAAGACTAGCGGGAGTCTATGAGCAGTTCTTC.

V gene TRBV12-5 combines with J gene TRBJ2-1; possibly TRBD1 for D (5 bases). The germline V and J ends were trimmed by 2 bases and 9 bases, with 20 bases remaining between them. CDR1 is LGHNT and CDR2 is FRNRAP in the germline V gene. There are 16 residues in the CDR3. CDR3 sequence reads: CASGLYPRGTGGEQFF. The DNA for the CDR3 is TGTGCTAGTGGTTTGTACCCAAGGGGAACCGGCGGTGAGCAGTTCTTC.

This clonotype was found a few times. This sequence joins TRBV7-9 and TRBJ1-2, with TRBD1 identical over 7 bases. CDR1 and CDR2 from the germline V gene are SEHNR and FQNEAQ (reference sequence). With 2 bases clipped from V and 8 bases from J, the junction kept 5 bases outside the gene matches. The CDR3 loop spans 13 amino acids. The CDR3 sequence is CASSLNRGTGYTF. In nucleotides, the CDR3 is TGTGCCAGCAGCTTAAACAGGGGAACGGGCTACACCTTC.

For the CDR3, the DNA is TGCAGTGCGAAAGGACTAGCGGGGGCCTACAATGAGCAGTTCTTC. Protein: CSAKGLAGAYNEQFF. The rearrangement links TRBV20-1 to TRBJ2-1; 13 bases fit TRBD2. V lost 6 bases and J lost 2; bases outside the gene matches: 4. The CDR3 covers 15 residues. Germline V gene lookup returns CDR1 DFQATT and CDR2 SNEGSKA (reference sequence).

V usage is TRBV5-1 and J usage is TRBJ2-1, with a tentative D call TRBD2 (6 bases). The DNA matches TRBJ2-7 better at its end, which makes the J call doubtful. Germline V gives CDR1 SGHRS, CDR2 YFSETQ. The CDR3 consists of 17 residues. The CDR3, as DNA: TGCGCCAGCAGCTTGGCCTCGCGGGGCAGCTCCTACAATGAGCAGTACTTC. Translation gives CASSLASRGSSYNEQYF.

The genes are TRBV7-9 and TRBJ2-1; TRBD2 agrees at 8 bases. The V gene end was trimmed by 5 bases and the J gene end by 12 bases; junction bases not matched to a gene: 3. CDR1 and CDR2 from the germline V gene are SEHNR and FQNEAQ (reference sequence). This CDR3 spans 11 amino acids. The CDR3 region is CASSAGRGQFF. In DNA, the CDR3 is TGTGCCAGCAGCGCCGGGAGGGGGCAGTTCTTC. The entire variable domain, with the rest obtained from reference TRBV7-9 and TRBJ2-1, is as follows: DTGVSQNPRHKITKRGQNVTFRCDPISEHNRLYWYRQTLGQGPEFLTYFQNEAQLEKSRLLSDRFSAERPKGSFSTLEIQRTEQGDSAMYLCASSAGRGQFFGPGTRLTVL.

V and J are TRBV4-2 and TRBJ2-5, with 8 bases fitting TRBD2. The DNA end is a closer match to TRBJ2-7, so the J assignment may be wrong. The germline V gene encodes CDR1 LGHNA and CDR2 YNFKEQ. The CDR3 covers 15 residues. The CDR3 is CASSQDRSGSSEQYF. DNA of the CDR3: TGTGCCAGCAGCCAAGATCGCAGCGGGAGCTCCGAGCAGTACTTC.

The V gene is TRBV29-1, the J gene TRBJ2-1, with 9 bases matching TRBD2. The J segment lost 1 base and the V segment lost 7 bases, leaving 11 bases of the junction unmatched. The length of the CDR3 is 16 residues. Per the germline V gene, CDR1 is SQVTM and CDR2 is ANQGSEA. The CDR3 DNA reads TGCAGCGCTGTTGGGCGGCGGGAGGGTTCCTACAATGAGCAGTTCTTC. This codes for CSAVGRREGSYNEQFF.

This sequence joins TRBV7-2 and TRBJ2-1; D possibly corresponds to TRBD1 (7 bases). Germline V CDR1 and CDR2: SGHTA, FQGNSA. The length of the CDR3 is 16 residues. Deletions cut 5 bases from V and 2 bases from J, with 16 bases between. In nucleotides, the CDR3 is TGTGCCAGCAGCCGACAGGGAGGAGGTACCTACAATGAGCAGTTCTTC. Its translation is CASSRQGGGTYNEQFF.

This clonotype appeared a few times. The rearrangement links TRBV6-5 to TRBJ2-7; 11 bases match TRBD2. With 6 bases clipped from V and 2 bases from J, the junction kept 6 bases outside the gene matches. This CDR3 is built from 15 residues. Germline assignment: CDR1 MNHEY and CDR2 SVGAGI. The CDR3 loop reads CASRPGLAGAYEQYF. CDR3 DNA: TGTGCCAGCAGGCCCGGACTAGCGGGTGCCTACGAGCAGTACTTC.

V usage is TRBV4-1 and J usage is TRBJ2-3; D is uncertain. This CDR3 contains 18 residues. CDR1 MGHRA and CDR2 YSYEKL come from the germline V gene. Trimming removed 0 bases at V and 0 bases at J, with 16 bases between. As DNA, the CDR3 is TGCGCCAGCAGCCAAGATCGGTCCCTGGCAGTTAGCACAGATACGCAGTATTTT. Translation gives CASSQDRSLAVSTDTQYF.

The gene calls are TRBV5-6 and TRBJ2-1, with D possibly being TRBD2 (5 bases). The CDR3 runs 14 residues. Germline V gene sequence: CDR1 SGHDT, CDR2 YYEEEE. The germline V and J ends were trimmed by 7 bases and 0 bases, with 11 bases remaining between them. The CDR3 DNA follows: TGTGCCAGCGAAACCGGGGACTCCTACAATGAGCAGTTCTTC. As protein: CASETGDSYNEQFF.

The chain is built from TRBV29-1 and TRBJ2-5; the D call may be TRBD1 or TRBD2 (6 bases each). Germline-derived CDR1 and CDR2 are SQVTM and ANQGSEA. V was trimmed by 7 bases and J by 11 bases, leaving 20 bases between them. There are 12 residues in the CDR3. Here the CDR3 reads CSDWGASNEQYF. The CDR3 DNA is TGCAGCGACTGGGGGGCCTCCAATGAGCAGTACTTC.

This rearrangement joins TRBV9 to TRBJ2-5; unclear D gene. CDR1 and CDR2 (germline): SGDLS, YYNGEE. Trimming took off 4 bases at V and 2 bases at J, with 9 bases between the two ends. The CDR3 runs to 13 residues. The CDR3 here is CASSPRMQETQYF. The CDR3 DNA reads TGTGCCAGCAGCCCCCGAATGCAAGAGACCCAGTACTTC.

The chain carries TRBV24-1 and TRBJ1-1, with no clear D. V shed 4 bases and J shed 1 base, with 6 bases lying between them. CDR1 KGHDR and CDR2 SFDVKD come from the germline V gene. CDR3 length: 13 residues. In DNA form, the CDR3 reads TGTGCCACCAGTGAGCCCGGGAACACTGAAGCTTTCTTT. It is translated as CATSEPGNTEAFF.

The chain employs TRBV28 and TRBJ2-1, with D possibly matching TRBD2 (5 bases). Trimming removed 8 bases at V and 4 bases at J, with 15 bases between. CDR3 length: 14 residues. The germline gives CDR1 MDHEN, CDR2 SYDVKM. Written as DNA, the CDR3 is TGTGCCAGCTGCGAGGGAGCTCGGTACAATGAGCAGTTCTTC. This translates into CASCEGARYNEQFF.

The chain combines TRBV29-1 with TRBJ1-2, with TRBD1 identical over 8 bases. The CDR3 has 12 amino acids. The J segment lost 8 bases and the V segment lost 1 base, leaving 3 bases of the junction unmatched. CDR1 and CDR2 (germline): SQVTM, ANQGSEA. CDR3 protein: CSVEGQGAGYTF. The DNA of the CDR3 is TGCAGCGTTGAAGGCCAGGGGGCCGGCTACACCTTC.

This clonotype was detected a few times. The chain joins TRBV21-1 to TRBJ2-7; the DNA was not used to check the table's D call, TRBD1. TRBV21-1 is a pseudogene segment. The length of the CDR3 is 15 residues. CDR3 coding DNA: TGTGCCAGCACCACGACAGGTAACCTCCACTACGAGCAGTACTTC. The encoded protein is CASTTTGNLHYEQYF.

The chain links TRBV5-5 to TRBJ1-5; no clear D gene. Trimming removed 4 bases at V and 3 bases at J, with 11 bases between. CDR3 length equals 14 residues. Germline V gene lookup returns CDR1 SGHKS and CDR2 YYEKEE (reference sequence). The CDR3 protein is CASSPGGFNQPQHF. CDR3 sequence (DNA): TGTGCCAGCAGCCCCGGAGGGTTCAATCAGCCCCAGCATTTT.

The chain joins TRBV20-1 to TRBJ2-7, with 11 bases aligning to TRBD2. Per germline, CDR1 DFQATT and CDR2 SNEGSKA (reference sequence). Trimming at V came to 1 base and at J to 6 bases, leaving 5 bases not matched to a gene. CDR3 length: 14 residues. The CDR3 is CSARGTSGSSEQYF. The CDR3 nucleotides read TGCAGTGCTAGAGGTACTAGCGGGAGTAGCGAGCAGTACTTC.